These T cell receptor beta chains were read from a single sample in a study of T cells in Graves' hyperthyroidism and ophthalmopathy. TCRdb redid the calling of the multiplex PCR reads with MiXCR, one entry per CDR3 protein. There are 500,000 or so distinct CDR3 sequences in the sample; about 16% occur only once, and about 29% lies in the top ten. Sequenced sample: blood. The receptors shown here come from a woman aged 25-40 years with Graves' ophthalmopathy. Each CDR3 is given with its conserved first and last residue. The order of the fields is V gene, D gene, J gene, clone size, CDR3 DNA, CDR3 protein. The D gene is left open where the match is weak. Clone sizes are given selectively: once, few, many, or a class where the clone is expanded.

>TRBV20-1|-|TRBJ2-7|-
TGCAGCGGCCTGGGAGGATCCAAGGGGGTCTACGAGCAGTACTTC
CSGLGGSKGVYEQYF
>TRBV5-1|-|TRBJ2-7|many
TGCGCCAGCAGCTTGTCAAGAATCCAGTCCTACGAGCAGTACTTC
CASSLSRIQSYEQYF
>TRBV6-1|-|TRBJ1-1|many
TGTGCCAGCAGTCTTTATTGGGGGAACACTGAAGCTTTCTTT
CASSLYWGNTEAFF
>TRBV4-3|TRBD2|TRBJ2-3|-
TGCGCCAGCAGCCAGGGGGTAGCGGGAGTGTCAGATACGCAGTATTTT
CASSQGVAGVSDTQYF
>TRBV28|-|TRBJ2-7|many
TGTGCCAGTCTGCAAGGTAACGAGCAGTACTTC
CASLQGNEQYF
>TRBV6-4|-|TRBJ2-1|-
TGTGCCAGCAGTGCGGAGAGCTCCTACAATGAGCAGTTCTTC
CASSAESSYNEQFF
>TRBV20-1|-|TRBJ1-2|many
TGCAGTGCTAGAAGGTTCGGGGGAGAGGGCTACACCTTC
CSARRFGGEGYTF
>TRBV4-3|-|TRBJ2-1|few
TGCGCCAGCAGCCAAGCAGAGCCCCTCGGGGGAGACAATGAGCAGTTCTTC
CASSQAEPLGGDNEQFF
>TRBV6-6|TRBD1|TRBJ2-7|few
TGTGCCAGCAGTTACTCGGGGACAGATAGCTACGAGCAGTACTTC
CASSYSGTDSYEQYF
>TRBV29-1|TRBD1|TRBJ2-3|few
TGCAGCGGGAACAGGGGGTCGGGCGATACGCAGTATTTT
CSGNRGSGDTQYF